One sample yielded the 17 T cell receptor beta chains listed below, sequenced in a study of blood T cell repertoires in COVID-19. TCRdb keeps only in-frame clones here, not all; method: immunoSEQ multiplex PCR. The table includes 250,000 to 300,000 clones, approximately 91% detected once. The specimen was PBMCs or T cells enriched from blood (not recorded which). The receptor set was obtained from a woman between 35 and 50 years old with acute COVID-19.

The chain employs TRBV18 and TRBJ1-5; 7 bases are a match to TRBD1. Germline-derived CDR1 and CDR2 are KGHSH and LQKENI. CDR3 size: 15 residues. The V gene end was trimmed by 4 bases and the J gene end by 5 bases; junction bases not matched to a gene: 8. The CDR3 reads CASSRQRGRDQPQHF. In DNA form, the CDR3 reads TGTGCCAGCTCACGGCAAAGGGGGCGCGATCAGCCCCAGCATTTT.

The chain combines TRBV19 with TRBJ1-1; possible D gene TRBD1, 5 bases. Trimming cost V 10 bases and J 5 bases, with 14 bases left between them. This CDR3 contains 12 residues. The germline CDR1 and CDR2 sequences are LNHDA and SQIVND (reference sequence). The CDR3, as DNA: TGTGCCACCCAACAAGGGGTAACTGAAGCTTTCTTT. Amino acid sequence: CATQQGVTEAFF.

V and J are TRBV28 and TRBJ1-4; 9 nucleotides match TRBD1. The ends lost 6 bases at V and 3 bases at J; junction bases unmatched: 5. This CDR3 is built from 15 residues. Germline V gene sequence: CDR1 MDHEN, CDR2 SYDVKM. CDR3 amino acids: CASRDRGGPNEKLFF. The CDR3 DNA is TGTGCCAGCAGGGACAGGGGTGGGCCTAATGAAAAACTGTTTTTT.

This chain links TRBV7-9 with TRBJ2-5, with TRBD2 matching 14 bases. Looked up from germline, CDR1 is SEHNR and CDR2 is FQNEAQ (reference sequence). The J segment lost 4 bases and the V segment lost 6 bases, leaving 1 base of the junction unmatched. The CDR3 contains 14 residues. The CDR3 DNA reads as TGTGCCAGCAGAGGGACTAGCGGGAGAGAGACCCAGTACTTC. Protein product: CASRGTSGRETQYF.

V is TRBV5-4 and J is TRBJ1-3; TRBD1 might be the D (5 bases). This CDR3 contains 16 residues. V dropped 4 bases and J dropped 0 bases, with 14 bases sitting between them. The germline gives CDR1 SGHNT, CDR2 YYREEE (reference sequence). This CDR3 is CASSNQGLTSGNTIYF. CDR3 bases: TGTGCCAGCAGCAACCAGGGACTGACCTCTGGAAACACCATATATTTT.

CDR3 in amino acids: CASSPGGHGAAEAFF. CDR3 in DNA: TGTGCCAGCTCACCGGGAGGCCATGGGGCGGCTGAAGCTTTCTTT. The J gene is TRBJ1-1, the V gene TRBV18, with D perhaps TRBD1 (5 bases). From germline, CDR1 is KGHSH and CDR2 LQKENI. The length of the CDR3 is 15 residues. Trimming removed 3 bases at V and 6 bases at J, with 17 bases between.

This chain joins TRBV5-1 and TRBJ2-5; a possible D gene is TRBD2 (5 bases). Trimming removed 2 bases from V and 2 bases from J, with 13 bases in between. The CDR3 has 15 residues. Germline CDR1 reads SGHRS; CDR2 reads YFSETQ. CDR3 coding DNA: TGCGCCAGCAGCTTAAACAGCGGACCTCAAGAGACCCAGTACTTC. Its protein is CASSLNSGPQETQYF. The variable domain in full, with the rest retrieved from reference TRBV5-1 and TRBJ2-5, is KAGVTQTPRYLIKTRGQQVTLSCSPISGHRSVSWYQQTPGQGLQFLFEYFSETQRNKGNFPGRFSGRQFSNSRSEMNVSTLELGDSALYLCASSLNSGPQETQYFGPGTRLLVL.

The gene calls are TRBV6-5 and TRBJ1-1, with a weak D call TRBD1 (5 bases). The germline V gene encodes CDR1 MNHEY and CDR2 SVGAGI. Trimming stripped 10 bases from V and 0 bases from J, with 18 bases between. The CDR3 has 15 residues. Here the CDR3 DNA reads TGTGCCACCCTGGAAGGACACATCGTGAACACTGAAGCTTTCTTT. Translation gives CATLEGHIVNTEAFF.

The count of this clone is one. The chain joins TRBV5-6 to TRBJ1-6, with D possibly matching TRBD1 (6 bases). Germline CDR1 is SGHDT and CDR2 is YYEEEE. V gave up 2 bases and J gave up 9 bases, with 15 bases separating them. The CDR3 is made up of 15 amino acids. CDR3 DNA sequence: TGTGCCAGCAGCTTCTATCAGGGGCAGGTTTCACCCCTCCACTTT. This codes for CASSFYQGQVSPLHF.

The CDR3 DNA follows: TGTGCCAGCAGCTATAGCGGCAGCCGATACAACGAGCAGTACTTC. Translation: CASSYSGSRYNEQYF. The chain combines TRBV7-2 with TRBJ2-7, with D maybe TRBD2 (6 bases). Germline values: CDR1 SGHTA, CDR2 FQGNSA. Trimming stripped 4 bases from V and 5 bases from J, with 18 bases between. The CDR3 sequence is 15 residues long.

This clone was counted once. The chain employs TRBV28 and TRBJ1-2; weak D call: TRBD1 (5 bases). CDR3 length: 12 amino acids. The V end lost 6 bases, the J end lost 5 bases, and 10 bases lay between the germline ends. Germline V gene sequence: CDR1 MDHEN, CDR2 SYDVKM. The CDR3 nucleotides read TGTGCCAGCAGCACAGGCGGTTATGGCTACACCTTC. The encoded protein is CASSTGGYGYTF.

The chain has TRBV5-1 and TRBJ2-7; 9 bases line up with TRBD1. The V and J ends lost 4 bases and 7 bases, in that order; junction bases with no gene match: 9. The length of the CDR3 is 14 residues. Germline V gene data show CDR1 as SGHRS and CDR2 as YFSETQ. The CDR3 DNA is TGCGCCAGCAGCACCGGGACAGGGAGGTGGGAGCAGTACTTC. Translating gives CASSTGTGRWEQYF.

The chain has TRBV7-6 and TRBJ2-7; 7 positions match TRBD2. The CDR3 is 14 amino acids. V lost 5 bases, J lost 8 bases, and 12 bases stayed unmatched. The germline CDR1 and CDR2 sequences are SGHVS and FNYEAQ. CDR3 sequence reads: CASSPLLAPGQQYF. The CDR3 DNA sequence: TGTGCCAGCAGCCCCTTACTAGCGCCTGGGCAGCAGTACTTC.

The rearrangement uses TRBV18 and TRBJ1-5; 7 bases are shared with TRBD1. The CDR3 consists of 13 residues. V lost 6 bases to trimming and J lost 7 bases; unmatched junction nucleotides: 6. The V gene's germline CDR1 is KGHSH and CDR2 LQKENI. The CDR3 region has the DNA TGTGCCAGCTCGGCCGAACAGGGGCAGCCCCAGCATTTT. It is translated as CASSAEQGQPQHF.

V usage is TRBV25-1 and J usage is TRBJ1-2; a possible D gene is TRBD1 (5 bases). This CDR3 comprises 14 residues. The germline V gene has CDR1 MGHDK and CDR2 SYGVNS. The ends were cut back, 4 bases at V and 5 bases at J, with 14 bases in the middle. The CDR3: CASSGSTVPYGYTF. CDR3 nucleotides: TGTGCCAGCAGTGGGTCGACAGTACCATATGGCTACACCTTC.

This clone was observed a single time. J is TRBJ1-1 and V is TRBV5-1, with a tentative D call TRBD1 (6 bases). Germline V gene lookup returns CDR1 SGHRS and CDR2 YFSETQ. The CDR3 runs 13 residues. The germline V and J ends were trimmed by 5 bases and 1 base, with 9 bases remaining between them. The CDR3, as DNA: TGCGCCAGCAGGGTACAGGGGAACACTGAAGCTTTCTTT. Protein sequence: CASRVQGNTEAFF.

This clone was picked up one time. The rearrangement uses TRBV19 and TRBJ1-1; 10 bases match TRBD1. Germline values: CDR1 LNHDA, CDR2 SQIVND (reference sequence). J gave up 4 bases and V 5 bases, and 7 bases lay outside the gene matches. The CDR3 has 15 residues. CDR3 amino acids: CASSPGTGVGTEAFF. The CDR3 DNA reads as TGTGCCAGTAGTCCCGGGACAGGGGTGGGCACTGAAGCTTTCTTT.